The rows below give T cell receptor beta chains drawn from one sample of a study of OX40 agonist ivuxolimab in advanced cancers. The protocol was immunoSEQ multiplex PCR, while the TCRdb copy is restricted to in-frame clones and leaves out a portion. The sample shows about 110,000 clones, 91% of them seen only once. Sample: CD4+ or CD8+ T cells sorted from blood, taken in a trial of the OX40 agonist ivuxolimab. These receptors were obtained from an adult with an advanced solid tumor such as melanoma, head and neck, liver or kidney cancer. Both conserved end residues are trimmed from each CDR3.

TRBV6-6,TRBJ2-7,ASRGTSSGGSYEQY
TRBV6-1,TRBJ2-4,ASSDRAKNIQY
TRBV19,TRBJ1-5,ASMGVVNQPQH
TRBV29-1,TRBJ2-3,SVDGSGHTQY
TRBV30,TRBJ1-2,AWSVVGPYGYT
TRBV5-4,TRBJ2-5,ASSFQVQGRETQY
TRBV7-2,TRBJ2-1,ASSSGSSYNEQF
TRBV30,TRBJ2-5,AWRGAVRSQETQY
TRBV7-3,TRBJ2-7,ASSLGPGDLYEQY
TRBV19,TRBJ2-3,ASTNRATGSSSVQ
TRBV11-3,TRBJ2-1,ASSPGVVSNEQF
TRBV4-1,TRBJ2-3,ASSQMGGLAGDTQY
TRBV19,TRBJ2-5,ASSTGVQETQY
TRBV19,TRBJ1-2,ASGLTASYGYT
TRBV30,TRBJ1-1,AWSVQGPTEAF
TRBV5-4,TRBJ2-7,ASSQQQPGQGPYEQY
TRBV21-1,TRBJ2-3,ASSGRLVISTDTQY
TRBV5-8,TRBJ2-5,ASSSRGDFEVETQY
TRBV27,TRBJ1-2,ASSRRQGALYGYT
TRBV18,TRBJ1-2,ASSPGTGGDYGYT
TRBV7-3,TRBJ2-7,ASSLLRPGQGANEQY
TRBV11-3,TRBJ1-1,ASSQLMGNTEAF
TRBV19,TRBJ2-1,ASSITGGSSYNEQF
TRBV30,TRBJ1-1,AWRGGTEAF
TRBV11-3,TRBJ2-3,ASSLIAGGYTDTQY
TRBV7-9,TRBJ2-5,ATQSLQETQY
TRBV7-3,TRBJ2-1,ASSFTGFGHEQF
TRBV5-4,TRBJ1-4,ASSLGTGNEKLF
TRBV5-1,TRBJ2-1,ASSSWRQGGGNEQF
TRBV5-6,TRBJ2-1,ASSSRSGSWLNEQF
TRBV7-9,TRBJ1-2,ASSQGQKYGYT
TRBV7-6,TRBJ2-1,ASSLAAGRAGGDNEQF
TRBV30,TRBJ2-5,AWSTTSIETQY
TRBV5-4,TRBJ2-1,ASSFERERNEQF
TRBV5-4,TRBJ2-6,ASSLVGGEGANVLT